This T cell receptor beta chain was observed in a study of cytomegalovirus exposure and HLA in healthy donors. Study-level background: The Caucasian-associated ancestry cluster contained approximately 81% of the approximately 400 genotyped donors.

The PCR was carried out with 60 Vbeta primers and 13 Jbeta primers. Clones were sequenced by immunoSEQ multiplex PCR, and TCRdb holds only the in-frame ones, with some missing. The sample consists of about 180,000 clones, roughly 79% of them appearing once. Trimming left V 8 bases short and J 5 bases short, with 6 bases between. The length of the CDR3 is 10 residues. Germline CDR1 KGHSH, CDR2 LQKENI. Overall study findings and caveats: The listing of fewer than 200 TCR beta chains classed them as cytomegalovirus-associated. A later analysis showed that HLA-associated TCR beta chains had undergone more clonal expansion than equally common others. Later analysis associated a missense DCLRE1C variant with TCR beta V- and J-gene trimming.

As to this clone: The target antigen is unknown.

V usage is TRBV18 and J usage is TRBJ2-5; D is undetermined. Source material: PBMCs. This TCR was sampled from a man aged 40-49 years in good health and CMV-seropositive. CDR3 amino acids: CASARETQYF. The DNA of the CDR3 is TGTGCCAGCGCCAGGGAGACCCAGTACTTC.